A single sample gave rise to the 16 T cell receptor beta chains below, sequenced in a study of blood T cells in healthy people across ages. A second PCR of 7 to 11 cycles used a sample-barcoded 5' primer and a J-beta primer mix. TCRdb reanalysed the 5' RACE reads using MiXCR and keeps one entry per CDR3 protein. The sample lists 700,000 to 900,000 distinct CDR3 sequences, 20% to 30% occurring once. These same data were also listed under a study on T cells of mothers and their children.

Sequencing was done on a sample of blood. The receptors stem from a boy younger than 18 in good health.

The chain uses TRBV6-5 and TRBJ2-5; TRBD1 or TRBD2 may be the D gene (5 bases each). The J call is in doubt because the DNA end fits TRBJ2-1 better. This CDR3 has 14 amino acids. Germline V gene data show CDR1 as MNHEY and CDR2 as SVGAGI. The CDR3 reads CASRNRGPYNEQFF. Written as DNA, the CDR3 is TGTGCCAGCAGGAACCGGGGCCCCTACAATGAGCAGTTCTTC.

This clonotype was seen a handful of times. The rearrangement links TRBV4-1 to TRBJ2-3, with 7 positions matching TRBD2. The J segment lost 4 bases and the V segment lost 5 bases, leaving 12 bases of the junction unmatched. The germline V gene encodes CDR1 MGHRA and CDR2 YSYEKL. There are 16 residues in the CDR3. For the CDR3, the DNA is TGCGCCAGCAGCGAAGTGGGTCTAGCGGTGGCAGATACGCAGTATTTT. Translating it yields CASSEVGLAVADTQYF.

Remarks on this clonotype: Sequence at one end of the junction differs from germline and may be a read error. The chain recombines TRBV24-1 with TRBJ2-2; no clear D. Germline CDR1 is KGHDR and CDR2 is SFDVKD. This CDR3 region has 14 residues. Here the CDR3 reads CATSDLLRTGELFF. CDR3 nucleotide sequence: TGTGCCACCAGCGATTTGTTGCGCACCGGGGAGCTGTTTTTT.

This chain uses TRBV2 with TRBJ1-1; TRBD1 is a possible D gene (6 bases). Germline V lookup: CDR1 SNHLY, CDR2 FYNNEI. The CDR3 contains 16 residues. Trimming left V 7 bases short and J 4 bases short, with 22 bases between. This CDR3 reads CASIPTRDTYFTEAFF. The CDR3 DNA reads TGTGCCAGCATTCCCACCCGGGACACCTATTTCACTGAAGCTTTCTTT. Full variable domain (rest looked up from reference TRBV2 and TRBJ1-1): EPEVTQTPSHQVTQMGQEVILRCVPISNHLYFYWYRQILGQKVEFLVSFYNNEISEKSEIFDDQFSVERPDGSNFTLKIRSTKLEDSAMYFCASIPTRDTYFTEAFFGQGTRLTVV.

The rearrangement links TRBV6-5 to TRBJ2-1; D is perhaps TRBD2 (6 bases). Trimming pared 1 base from V and 4 bases from J, leaving 17 bases between. The CDR3 sequence is 17 residues long. Germline loops: CDR1 MNHEY, CDR2 SVGAGI. The CDR3 DNA sequence: TGTGCCAGCAGTTACTTCCGAGGTACTAGCAGGTACAATGAGCAGTTCTTC. Protein: CASSYFRGTSRYNEQFF.

Only a few counts were recorded for this clonotype. This chain links TRBV20-1 with TRBJ1-2; D may be TRBD1 (5 bases). The CDR3 sequence is 11 residues long. CDR1 and CDR2 from the germline V gene are DFQATT and SNEGSKA (reference sequence). V lost 3 bases, J lost 5 bases, and 7 bases lay in between. CDR3 coding DNA: TGCAGTGCTAGTGGGGGGTATGGCTACACCTTC. It is translated as CSASGGYGYTF.

The chain links TRBV29-1 to TRBJ1-2, with 7 bases matching TRBD1. Germline CDR1 SQVTM, CDR2 ANQGSEA. The CDR3 consists of 11 residues. V shed 5 bases, J shed 5 bases, and the junction held 2 bases outside the gene matches. CDR3 in amino acids: CSVWDRYGYTF. Here the CDR3 DNA reads TGCAGCGTTTGGGACAGATATGGCTACACCTTC.

V and J are TRBV5-1 and TRBJ2-7; weak D call: TRBD1 (5 bases). V lost 4 bases to trimming and J lost 2 bases, with 13 bases between them. CDR3 size: 14 residues. Germline V CDR1 and CDR2: SGHRS, YFSETQ. The CDR3 reads CASSMNRPTYEQYF. As DNA, the CDR3 is TGCGCCAGCAGCATGAACAGGCCCACCTACGAGCAGTACTTC.

The chain combines TRBV29-1 with TRBJ2-3, with 10 bases fitting TRBD2. Germline V gene data show CDR1 as SQVTM and CDR2 as ANQGSEA. V gave up 1 base and J gave up 2 bases; unmatched junction bases: 3. This CDR3 is built from 15 residues. The CDR3 DNA is TGCAGCGTTGAAGGAAGCGGGGGGGCCACAGATACGCAGTATTTT. Translated: CSVEGSGGATDTQYF.

This clonotype was found once. V usage is TRBV9 and J usage is TRBJ2-3; a weak D match, TRBD1 (5 bases). Germline lookup yields CDR1 SGDLS and CDR2 YYNGEE. The ends were cut back, 2 bases at V and 2 bases at J, with 12 bases in the middle. This CDR3 has 15 residues. This CDR3 is CASSVDGHSTDTQYF. DNA for the CDR3: TGTGCCAGCAGCGTGGACGGACACTCCACAGATACGCAGTATTTT.

The chain recombines TRBV5-1 with TRBJ1-4, with TRBD1 identical over 10 bases. The CDR3 length is 19 residues. Unmatched junction bases numbered 17, after V lost 1 base and J lost 8 bases. Germline-derived CDR1 and CDR2 are SGHRS and YFSETQ. This CDR3 is CASSLRSRDRGWDREKLFF. For the CDR3, the DNA is TGCGCCAGCAGCTTGAGGTCCCGGGACAGGGGATGGGATCGCGAAAAACTGTTTTTT.

The J gene is TRBJ2-5, the V gene TRBV15, with D maybe TRBD1 (5 bases). The better agreement between TRBJ2-7 and the DNA end casts doubt on the J call. The CDR3 totals 15 residues. The germline CDR1 and CDR2 sequences are LNHNV and YYDKDF (reference sequence). The CDR3 sequence is CATSRRRGPSYEQYF. DNA for the CDR3: TGTGCCACCAGCCGACGAAGGGGCCCCTCCTACGAGCAGTACTTC.

This clonotype was recorded a few times. The chain uses TRBV5-1 and TRBJ1-6, with D tentatively TRBD1 (6 bases). Germline CDR1 is SGHRS and CDR2 is YFSETQ. Trimming removed 1 base from V and 9 bases from J, with 14 bases in between. This CDR3 comprises 15 residues. CDR3 residues: CASSLHAGDRSPLHF. CDR3 DNA sequence: TGCGCCAGCAGCTTGCATGCAGGGGACCGTTCACCCCTCCACTTT.

This clonotype was picked up a small number of times. The chain carries TRBV20-1 and TRBJ1-1, with 9 bases lining up with TRBD1. V gave up 0 bases and J gave up 5 bases; unmatched junction bases: 7. The germline V gene encodes CDR1 DFQATT and CDR2 SNEGSKA (reference sequence). The CDR3 is made up of 15 amino acids. As DNA, the CDR3 is TGCAGTGCTAGAGACCCGGGACAGGGCCCTACTGAAGCTTTCTTT. It encodes CSARDPGQGPTEAFF.

J is TRBJ2-5 and V is TRBV12-3 or TRBV12-4; 10 nucleotides agree with TRBD1. Near its end, the DNA agrees better with TRBJ2-7, so the J call may be wrong. The CDR3 sequence is 15 residues long. Here the CDR3 reads CASSKDRGWLYEQYF. The CDR3 DNA follows: TGTGCCAGCAGCAAGGACAGGGGGTGGCTGTACGAGCAGTACTTC.

This chain connects TRBV19 to TRBJ1-1; tentative D call: TRBD1 (6 bases). CDR3 length: 12 amino acids. The V and J ends lost 8 bases and 7 bases respectively, with 14 bases between them. In germline, CDR1 is LNHDA, CDR2 SQIVND (reference sequence). DNA for the CDR3: TGTGCCAGTTCACAGGGAGGTGGTGAAGCTTTCTTT. Translating gives CASSQGGGEAFF.